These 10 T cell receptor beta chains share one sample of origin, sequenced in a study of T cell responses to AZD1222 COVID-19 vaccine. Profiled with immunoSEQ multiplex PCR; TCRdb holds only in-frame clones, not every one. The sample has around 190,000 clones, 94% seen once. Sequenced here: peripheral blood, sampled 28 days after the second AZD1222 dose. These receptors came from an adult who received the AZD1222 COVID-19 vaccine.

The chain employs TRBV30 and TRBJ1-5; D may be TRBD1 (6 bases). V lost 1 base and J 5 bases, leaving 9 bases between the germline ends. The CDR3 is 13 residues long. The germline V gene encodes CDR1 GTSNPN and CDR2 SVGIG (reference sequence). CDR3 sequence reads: CAWSEQGDQPQHF. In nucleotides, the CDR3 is TGTGCCTGGAGTGAACAGGGAGATCAGCCCCAGCATTTT.

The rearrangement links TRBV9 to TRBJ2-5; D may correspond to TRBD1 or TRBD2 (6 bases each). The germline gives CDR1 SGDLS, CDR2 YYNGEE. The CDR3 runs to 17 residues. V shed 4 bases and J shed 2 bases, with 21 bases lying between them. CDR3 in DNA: TGTGCCAGCAGCCCCCGGGCGAGGGGGGTGGGGCAAGAGACCCAGTACTTC. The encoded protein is CASSPRARGVGQETQYF.

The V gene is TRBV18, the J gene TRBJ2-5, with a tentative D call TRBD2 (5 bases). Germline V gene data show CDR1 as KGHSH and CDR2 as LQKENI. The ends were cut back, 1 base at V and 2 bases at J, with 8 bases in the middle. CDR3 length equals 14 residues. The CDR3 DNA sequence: TGTGCCAGCTCACCACGGGGAGTACAAGAGACCCAGTACTTC. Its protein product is CASSPRGVQETQYF. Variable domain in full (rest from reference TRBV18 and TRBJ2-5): NAGVMQNPRHLVRRRGQEARLRCSPMKGHSHVYWYRQLPEEGLKFMVYLQKENIIDESGMPKERFSAEFPKEGPSILRIQQVVRGDSAAYFCASSPRGVQETQYFGPGTRLLVL.

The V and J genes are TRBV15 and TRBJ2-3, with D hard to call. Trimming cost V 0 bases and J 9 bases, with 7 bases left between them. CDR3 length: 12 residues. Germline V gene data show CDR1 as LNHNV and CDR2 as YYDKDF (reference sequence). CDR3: CATSRDLRTQYF. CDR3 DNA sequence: TGTGCCACCAGCAGAGATCTTCGAACGCAGTATTTT.

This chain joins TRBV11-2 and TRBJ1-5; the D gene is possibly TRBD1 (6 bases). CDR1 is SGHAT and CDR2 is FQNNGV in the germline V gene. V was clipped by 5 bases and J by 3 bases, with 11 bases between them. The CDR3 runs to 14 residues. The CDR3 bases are TGTGCCAGCAGCCGAGGACAGATCAATCAGCCCCAGCATTTT. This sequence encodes CASSRGQINQPQHF.

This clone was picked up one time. The CDR3 region has the DNA TGTGCCAGCAGTTTCAACGGTTTCGCGGGGGGGGTCCAAGAGACCCAGTACTTC. Residues: CASSFNGFAGGVQETQYF. The chain uses TRBV28 and TRBJ2-5; 9 bases line up with TRBD2. Germline V gene data show CDR1 as MDHEN and CDR2 as SYDVKM. V shed 3 bases, J shed 1 base, and the junction held 12 bases outside the gene matches. The CDR3 spans 18 residues.

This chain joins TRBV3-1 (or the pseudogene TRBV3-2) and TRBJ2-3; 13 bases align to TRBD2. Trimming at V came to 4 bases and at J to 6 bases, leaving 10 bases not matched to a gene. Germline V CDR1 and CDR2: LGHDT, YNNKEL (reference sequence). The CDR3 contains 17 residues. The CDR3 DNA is TGTGCCAGCAGCCGATCCGGGACTAGCGGGATAGCGGATACGCAGTATTTT. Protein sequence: CASSRSGTSGIADTQYF.

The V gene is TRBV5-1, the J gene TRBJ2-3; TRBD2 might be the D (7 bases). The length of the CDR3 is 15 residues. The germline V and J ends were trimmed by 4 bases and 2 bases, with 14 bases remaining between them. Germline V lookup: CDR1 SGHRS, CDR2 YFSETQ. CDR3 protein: CASSRGGANTDTQYF. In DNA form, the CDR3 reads TGCGCCAGCAGCCGTGGGGGGGCAAACACAGATACGCAGTATTTT.

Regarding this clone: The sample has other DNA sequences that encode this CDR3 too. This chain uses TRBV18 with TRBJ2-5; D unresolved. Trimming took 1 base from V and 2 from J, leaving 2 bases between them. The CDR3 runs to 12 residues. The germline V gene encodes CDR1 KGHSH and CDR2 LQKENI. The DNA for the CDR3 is TGTGCCAGCTCACCACGGCAAGAGACCCAGTACTTC. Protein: CASSPRQETQYF.

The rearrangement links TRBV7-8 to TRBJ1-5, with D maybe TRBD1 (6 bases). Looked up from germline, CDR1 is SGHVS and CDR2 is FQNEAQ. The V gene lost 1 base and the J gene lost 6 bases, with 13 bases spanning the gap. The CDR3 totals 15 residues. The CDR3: CASSLEYQGSQPQHF. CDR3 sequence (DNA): TGTGCCAGCAGCTTAGAGTACCAGGGGTCTCAGCCCCAGCATTTT.